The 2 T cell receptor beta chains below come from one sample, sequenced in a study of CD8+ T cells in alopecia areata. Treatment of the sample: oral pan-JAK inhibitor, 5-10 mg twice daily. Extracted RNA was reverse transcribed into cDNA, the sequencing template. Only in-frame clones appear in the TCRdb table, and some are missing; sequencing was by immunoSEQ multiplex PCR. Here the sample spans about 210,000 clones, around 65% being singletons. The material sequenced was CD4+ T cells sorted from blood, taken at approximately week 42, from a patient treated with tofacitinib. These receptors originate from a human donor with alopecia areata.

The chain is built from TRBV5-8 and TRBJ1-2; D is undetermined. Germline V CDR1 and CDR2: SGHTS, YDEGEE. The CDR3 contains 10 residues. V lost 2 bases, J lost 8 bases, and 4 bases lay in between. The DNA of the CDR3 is TGTGCCAGCAGCTTAAAAGGCTACACCTTC. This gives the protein CASSLKGYTF.

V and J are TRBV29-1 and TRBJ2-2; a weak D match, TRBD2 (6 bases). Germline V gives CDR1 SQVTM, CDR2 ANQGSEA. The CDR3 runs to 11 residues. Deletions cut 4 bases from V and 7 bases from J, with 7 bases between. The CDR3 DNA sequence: TGCAGCGTTGTGGACTACGGGGAGCTGTTTTTT. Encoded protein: CSVVDYGELFF.